The rows below give T cell receptor beta chains drawn from one sample of a study of blood T cell repertoires in COVID-19. Generated by immunoSEQ multiplex PCR, the TCRdb table keeps only in-frame clones and is missing some. The sample holds 250,000 to 350,000 clones, 85% to 90% seen once. Specimen: peripheral blood. All receptors derive from a woman aged 25-40 years with COVID-19, enrolled during active disease. Each CDR3 is given with its conserved first and last residue. Fields, in order: V gene, CDR3 length, J gene, CDR3 protein.

V: TRBV10-2
length: 12
J: TRBJ2-5
CDR3: CASGAGQETQYF

V: TRBV11-2
length: 14
J: TRBJ2-2
CDR3: CASSFGEITGELFF

V: TRBV7-2
length: 15
J: TRBJ2-7
CDR3: CASSLGAGVAYEQYF

V: TRBV10-2
length: 13
J: TRBJ2-7
CDR3: CAAAERMFYEQYF

V: TRBV19
length: 16
J: TRBJ2-2
CDR3: CASSPKDRGPIGELFF

V: TRBV11-2
length: 13
J: TRBJ1-1
CDR3: CASSPPDRIEAFF

V: TRBV28
length: 14
J: TRBJ2-1
CDR3: CASGGDRAYNEQFF

V: TRBV29-1
length: 13
J: TRBJ1-3
CDR3: CSVTGATGNTIYF

V: TRBV5-4
length: 13
J: TRBJ1-2
CDR3: CASSPRPVYGYTF

V: TRBV27
length: 13
J: TRBJ1-2
CDR3: CASSPSSFHGYTF

V: TRBV28
length: 17
J: TRBJ2-3
CDR3: CASSPWDRTKSTDTQYF

V: TRBV29-1
length: 15
J: TRBJ2-7
CDR3: CSVEGLAQSPYEQYF

V: TRBV10-2
length: 19
J: TRBJ1-6
CDR3: CASTTAASGTGGQYSPLHF

V: TRBV9
length: 13
J: TRBJ2-7
CDR3: CASSDRLGGEQYF

V: TRBV25-1
length: 18
J: TRBJ1-4
CDR3: CASTTRYTPGGTNEKLFF

V: TRBV30
length: 15
J: TRBJ2-1
CDR3: CAWSGRGGRAGEQFF

V: TRBV11-2
length: 15
J: TRBJ2-1
CDR3: CASSLGGGSYNEQFF

V: TRBV20-1
length: 16
J: TRBJ1-5
CDR3: CSASSDRGEGNQPQHF

V: TRBV28
length: 13
J: TRBJ2-1
CDR3: CASIEVAGNEQFF

V: TRBV18
length: 13
J: TRBJ1-4
CDR3: CASSSDRGEKLFF

V: TRBV30
length: 11
J: TRBJ2-3
CDR3: CAWTGGNTQYF

V: TRBV29-1
length: 13
J: TRBJ2-3
CDR3: CSATSGSADTQYF

V: TRBV3-1/TRBV3-2
length: 13
J: TRBJ2-5
CDR3: CASSPSGKETQYF

V: TRBV3-1/TRBV3-2
length: 18
J: TRBJ2-1
CDR3: CASSQAQREGSSYNEQFF

V: TRBV2
length: 14
J: TRBJ2-2
CDR3: CASRGLINTGELFF

V: TRBV10-3
length: 15
J: TRBJ1-4
CDR3: CAISELGQGDEKLFF

V: TRBV30
length: 13
J: TRBJ2-3
CDR3: CAWSVSRTDTQYF